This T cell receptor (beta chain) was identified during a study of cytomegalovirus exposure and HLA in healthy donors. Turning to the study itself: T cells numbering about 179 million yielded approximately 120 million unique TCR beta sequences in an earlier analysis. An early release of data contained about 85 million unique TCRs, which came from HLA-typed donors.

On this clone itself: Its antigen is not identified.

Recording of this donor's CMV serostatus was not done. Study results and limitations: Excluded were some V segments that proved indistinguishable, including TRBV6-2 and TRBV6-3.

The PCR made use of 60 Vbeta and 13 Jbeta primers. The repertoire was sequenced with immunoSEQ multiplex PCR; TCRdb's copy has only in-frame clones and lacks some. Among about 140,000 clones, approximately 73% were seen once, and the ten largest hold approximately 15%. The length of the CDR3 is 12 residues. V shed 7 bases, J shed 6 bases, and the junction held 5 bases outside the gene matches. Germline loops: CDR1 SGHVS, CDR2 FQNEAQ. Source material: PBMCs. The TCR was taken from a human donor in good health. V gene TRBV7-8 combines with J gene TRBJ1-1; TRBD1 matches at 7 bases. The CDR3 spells CASKRQGSEAFF. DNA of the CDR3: TGTGCCAGCAAGCGACAGGGCTCTGAAGCTTTCTTT.